The 30 T cell receptor beta chains listed next were all sequenced from one sample in a study of radiation and T cells in renal cell carcinoma. Method: immunoSEQ multiplex PCR; TCRdb's copy keeps in-frame clones and lacks some. The sample has about 130,000 clones, around 89% seen once. Documented time point: blood 2 weeks post-SBRT. The treatment is: 15 Gy SBRT to primary tumor, nephrectomy 4 weeks later. The sample in question was blood, obtained from a patient whose treatment included radiotherapy and nephrectomy. These receptors were collected from a woman in her 70s with renal cell carcinoma.

The chain combines TRBV6-1 with TRBJ2-5; 9 bases fit TRBD2. The CDR3 contains 15 residues. The V and J ends lost 7 bases and 5 bases, in that order; junction bases with no gene match: 11. Germline-derived CDR1 and CDR2 are MNHNS and SASEGT. DNA for the CDR3: TGTGCCAGCACCGGTGCGGGGGGGTTTTTGGAGACCCAGTACTTC. Encoded protein: CASTGAGGFLETQYF.

The J gene is TRBJ2-7, the V gene TRBV7-6; TRBD2 might be the D (7 bases). Deletions cut 5 bases from V and 2 bases from J, with 16 bases between. Germline CDR1 SGHVS, CDR2 FNYEAQ. This CDR3 spans 15 amino acids. In DNA form, the CDR3 reads TGTGCCAGCAGCCCCCGGGGGAGGGGGGCCTACGAGCAGTACTTC. This encodes CASSPRGRGAYEQYF.

The V and J genes are TRBV11-3 and TRBJ1-1; D gene ambiguous. CDR3 length: 11 amino acids. Trimming shortened V by 5 bases and J by 8 bases, and 9 bases separated the two germline ends. CDR1 and CDR2 from the germline V gene are SGHNT and YENEEA. The CDR3 protein is CASSGVREAFF. CDR3 bases: TGTGCCAGCAGCGGGGTCAGGGAAGCTTTCTTT.

The chain employs TRBV6-1 and TRBJ2-1, with 7 bases lining up with TRBD1. The V and J ends lost 4 bases and 4 bases, in that order; junction bases with no gene match: 7. Germline CDR1 MNHNS, CDR2 SASEGT. The CDR3 extends over 15 amino acids. This CDR3 is CASSGTGGHYNEQFF. As DNA, the CDR3 is TGTGCCAGCAGTGGGACAGGTGGACATTACAATGAGCAGTTCTTC.

The rearrangement joins TRBV5-6 to TRBJ1-4, with unresolved D. The CDR3 has 13 residues. Trimming cost V 0 bases and J 5 bases, with 5 bases left between them. Germline V gene sequence: CDR1 SGHDT, CDR2 YYEEEE. This CDR3 is CASSLAPNEKLFF. The CDR3 region has the DNA TGTGCCAGCAGCTTGGCGCCGAATGAAAAACTGTTTTTT.

The chain has TRBV7-9 and TRBJ1-1, with D uncertain. Germline CDR1 and CDR2: SEHNR and FQNEAQ (reference sequence). The CDR3 is 13 residues long. The germline V and J ends were trimmed by 8 bases and 0 bases, with 10 bases remaining between them. CDR3 residues: CASGGFLNTEAFF. The CDR3 nucleotides are TGTGCCAGCGGTGGATTTCTGAACACTGAAGCTTTCTTT. Combining the CDR3 with reference TRBV7-9 and TRBJ1-1 gives the whole variable domain DTGVSQNPRHKITKRGQNVTFRCDPISEHNRLYWYRQTLGQGPEFLTYFQNEAQLEKSRLLSDRFSAERPKGSFSTLEIQRTEQGDSAMYLCASGGFLNTEAFFGQGTRLTVV.

This rearrangement joins TRBV30 to TRBJ1-4; TRBD1 matches 10 bases. Germline V CDR1 and CDR2: GTSNPN, SVGIG (reference sequence). CDR3 size: 15 residues. V lost 3 bases, J lost 7 bases, and 8 bases stayed unmatched. CDR3 nucleotides: TGTGCCTGGAGGGGCTCCGGGACAGGGGTTGAAAAACTGTTTTTT. It is translated as CAWRGSGTGVEKLFF.

This chain links TRBV11-2 with TRBJ1-6; 7 nucleotides align to TRBD1. The CDR3 has 16 amino acids. V lost 4 bases and J lost 7; bases outside the gene matches: 10. Germline V gene data show CDR1 as SGHAT and CDR2 as FQNNGV. CDR3 DNA: TGTGCCAGCAGCTGGGACTTGGGACAGAAGAATTCACCCCTCCACTTT. Residues: CASSWDLGQKNSPLHF.

The CDR3 spells CASSLAGAVYGYTF. The CDR3 DNA is TGTGCCAGCAGCTTAGCGGGCGCCGTCTATGGCTACACCTTC. The chain employs TRBV11-2 and TRBJ1-2; D uncertain. This CDR3 is built from 14 residues. The V gene's germline CDR1 is SGHAT and CDR2 FQNNGV. V shed 1 base and J shed 4 bases, with 10 bases lying between them. Looking up the rest from reference TRBV11-2 and TRBJ1-2 gives the full variable domain: EAGVAQSPRYKIIEKRQSVAFWCNPISGHATLYWYQQILGQGPKLLIQFQNNGVVDDSQLPKDRFSAERLKGVDSTLKIQPAKLEDSAVYLCASSLAGAVYGYTFGSGTRLTVV.

The CDR3 DNA sequence: TGTGCCAGCAGCAAGAATTTGAACACTGAAGCTTTCTTT. Its protein is CASSKNLNTEAFF. This chain links TRBV27 with TRBJ1-1; D is ambiguous. There are 13 residues in the CDR3. V gave up 6 bases and J gave up 0 bases, with 8 bases separating them. Germline CDR1 is MNHEY and CDR2 is SMNVEV (reference sequence).

V usage is TRBV5-1 and J usage is TRBJ1-2, with 9 bases fitting TRBD1. Germline V CDR1 and CDR2: SGHRS, YFSETQ. Trimming cost V 4 bases and J 3 bases; bases outside gene matches: 7. The CDR3 is made up of 15 amino acids. This CDR3 is CASSEQGAGDYGYTF. The CDR3 DNA reads as TGCGCCAGCAGCGAACAGGGGGCTGGAGACTATGGCTACACCTTC.

The V gene is TRBV30, the J gene TRBJ2-1, with D possibly being TRBD1 (6 bases). Germline V gene data show CDR1 as GTSNPN and CDR2 as SVGIG (reference sequence). V lost 6 bases, J lost 2 bases, and 8 bases lay in between. CDR3 length equals 12 residues. Here the CDR3 reads CACSGAYNEQFF. The CDR3 region has the DNA TGTGCCTGTTCAGGGGCCTACAATGAGCAGTTCTTC.

The chain has TRBV5-1 and TRBJ2-7, with TRBD1 identical over 10 bases. The CDR3 contains 14 residues. With 1 base clipped from V and 3 bases from J, the junction kept 1 base outside the gene matches. Germline assignment: CDR1 SGHRS and CDR2 YFSETQ. For the CDR3, the DNA is TGCGCCAGCAGCTTGAGGGACAGGGGCTACGAGCAGTACTTC. It is translated as CASSLRDRGYEQYF. The full variable domain, with the rest looked up from reference TRBV5-1 and TRBJ2-7, is KAGVTQTPRYLIKTRGQQVTLSCSPISGHRSVSWYQQTPGQGLQFLFEYFSETQRNKGNFPGRFSGRQFSNSRSEMNVSTLELGDSALYLCASSLRDRGYEQYFGPGTRLTVT.

This chain uses TRBV10-3 with TRBJ1-1, with TRBD1 as a possible D gene (5 bases). This CDR3 has 13 amino acids. The V end lost 6 bases, the J end lost 2 bases, and 10 bases lay between the germline ends. Germline V gene sequence: CDR1 ENHRY, CDR2 SYGVKD. CDR3 amino acids: CAIRGQGNTEAFF. The CDR3 DNA follows: TGTGCCATCAGGGGGCAGGGAAACACTGAAGCTTTCTTT.

Note on this clone: The junction differs from germline at one of its ends, possibly a read error. Other DNA sequences in the same sample also yield this CDR3. The chain has TRBV7-2 and TRBJ1-5, with D maybe TRBD1 (6 bases). This CDR3 region has 16 residues. CDR1 is SGHTA, CDR2 FQGNSA, per germline. The CDR3 DNA is TGTGCCAGCAGTTTAGAGGGGACAAATAGCAATCAGCCCCAGCATTTT. This encodes CASSLEGTNSNQPQHF.

This chain joins TRBV13 and TRBJ2-5, with 10 nucleotides matching TRBD2. Per germline, CDR1 PRHDT and CDR2 FYEKMQ (reference sequence). The CDR3 extends over 16 amino acids. Trimming took 1 base from V and 5 from J; bases not matched to a gene: 7. CDR3 in DNA: TGTGCCAGCAGCTTAGCCTTGGCTAGCGGGGGTGAGACCCAGTACTTC. Amino acids: CASSLALASGGETQYF.

This sequence joins TRBV29-1 and TRBJ2-5; D unclear. This CDR3 spans 13 amino acids. V lost 4 bases to trimming and J lost 1 base, with 10 bases between them. CDR1 is SQVTM and CDR2 is ANQGSEA in the germline V gene. In DNA, the CDR3 is TGCAGCGTTGGGTATGCGGTCCAAGAGACCCAGTACTTC. It specifies CSVGYAVQETQYF.

The chain employs TRBV21-1 and TRBJ2-1; the table's D gene call, TRBD1, was not cross checked with the DNA. TRBV21-1 is listed as a pseudogene. This CDR3 comprises 16 residues. The CDR3 nucleotides read TGTGCCAGCAGCAAAAGCGACAGGGGGTTTTACAATGAGCAGTTCTTC. Protein: CASSKSDRGFYNEQFF.

The V call is TRBV9, the J call TRBJ2-7; weak D call: TRBD1 (6 bases). From germline, CDR1 is SGDLS and CDR2 YYNGEE. Trimming cost V 2 bases and J 4 bases, with 13 bases left between them. The CDR3 consists of 14 residues. In DNA, the CDR3 is TGTGCCAGCAGCGTTTCAGGGGTGGGGTACGAGCAGTACTTC. Its translation is CASSVSGVGYEQYF.

The chain carries TRBV9 and TRBJ1-1, with 7 bases lining up with TRBD1. Germline CDR1 is SGDLS and CDR2 is YYNGEE. The CDR3 contains 15 residues. J lost 3 bases, V lost 0 bases, and 5 bases had no gene match. In nucleotides, the CDR3 is TGTGCCAGCAGCGTAGGCACCACAGGGGACACTGAAGCTTTCTTT. It yields the protein CASSVGTTGDTEAFF.

V usage is TRBV7-9 and J usage is TRBJ2-1, with 9 nucleotides matching TRBD2. Trimming cost V 4 bases and J 9 bases; bases outside gene matches: 13. Germline assignment: CDR1 SEHNR and CDR2 FQNEAQ (reference sequence). CDR3 size: 16 residues. The CDR3, as DNA: TGTGCCAGCAGCTCCCCTAGCGGGAAGGCCCAGGGTGAGCAGTTCTTC. Protein: CASSSPSGKAQGEQFF.

This chain joins TRBV19 and TRBJ1-2, with 7 positions matching TRBD1. V gave up 7 bases and J gave up 2 bases; unmatched junction bases: 13. Germline CDR1 reads LNHDA; CDR2 reads SQIVND (reference sequence). This CDR3 comprises 16 residues. The CDR3 DNA is TGTGCCAGTACCTTTAGTCCCCGAGGGGGCAACTATGGCTACACCTTC. Encoded protein: CASTFSPRGGNYGYTF.

The chain uses TRBV7-9 and TRBJ2-3; possibly TRBD2 for D (5 bases). The germline gives CDR1 SEHNR, CDR2 FQNEAQ (reference sequence). The CDR3 sequence is 15 residues long. The V gene lost 3 bases and the J gene lost 4 bases, with 14 bases spanning the gap. CDR3 nucleotide sequence: TGTGCCAGCAGCTTCCTAGACGGACTCTCAGATACGCAGTATTTT. Its translation: CASSFLDGLSDTQYF.

V usage is TRBV7-9 and J usage is TRBJ1-3; 8 nucleotides agree with TRBD1. The ends lost 7 bases at V and 0 bases at J; junction bases unmatched: 5. From germline, CDR1 is SEHNR and CDR2 FQNEAQ (reference sequence). The CDR3 sequence is 15 residues long. For the CDR3, the DNA is TGTGCCAGCACCGCGACAGGGGACTCTGGAAACACCATATATTTT. Residues: CASTATGDSGNTIYF. The full variable domain, with the rest looked up from reference TRBV7-9 and TRBJ1-3, is DTGVSQNPRHKITKRGQNVTFRCDPISEHNRLYWYRQTLGQGPEFLTYFQNEAQLEKSRLLSDRFSAERPKGSFSTLEIQRTEQGDSAMYLCASTATGDSGNTIYFGEGSWLTVV.

In the case of this clone: The identical CDR3 is also encoded by other nucleotide sequences in the sample. This sequence joins TRBV4-1 and TRBJ2-2; 8 bases match TRBD2. This CDR3 spans 17 amino acids. The V segment lost 0 bases and the J segment 6 bases; nucleotides outside the gene matches: 9. Germline V CDR1 and CDR2: MGHRA, YSYEKL. The CDR3 DNA sequence: TGCGCCAGCAGCCAAGAGGGGACCTCGGGAGGGTCCGGGGAGCTGTTTTTT. The encoded protein is CASSQEGTSGGSGELFF.

This clone was seen only a few times. The V gene is TRBV28, the J gene TRBJ1-6; possible D gene TRBD1, 5 bases. Trimming pared 2 bases from V and 14 bases from J, leaving 16 bases between. The CDR3 is made up of 14 amino acids. Germline V gives CDR1 MDHEN, CDR2 SYDVKM. CDR3 bases: TGTGCCAGCAGTTTAATCGGGACGGCGGCGACCCTCCACTTT. It translates to CASSLIGTAATLHF.

V usage is TRBV9 and J usage is TRBJ2-2; 10 nucleotides align to TRBD1. J gave up 2 bases and V 5 bases, and 6 bases lay outside the gene matches. In germline, CDR1 is SGDLS, CDR2 YYNGEE. The CDR3 consists of 16 residues. The CDR3 DNA sequence: TGTGCCAGCAGATTCGGACAGGGGGTAAACACCGGGGAGCTGTTTTTT. The encoded protein is CASRFGQGVNTGELFF.

The chain couples TRBV28 to TRBJ1-5, with TRBD1 matching over 7 bases. The junction had 4 bases not matched to a gene; V was cut back by 5 bases and J by 12 bases. The CDR3 sequence is 11 residues long. Germline CDR1 MDHEN, CDR2 SYDVKM. CDR3 DNA: TGTGCCAGCAGTCTGCGACAGGGCCAGCATTTT. This codes for CASSLRQGQHF.

V and J are TRBV2 and TRBJ1-4; a weak D match, TRBD1 (5 bases). V lost 8 bases, J lost 7 bases, and 14 bases lay in between. Germline V CDR1 and CDR2: SNHLY, FYNNEI. CDR3 length equals 13 residues. The CDR3 region has the DNA TGTGCCAGCCGGGGCGGGAGACTTGAAAAACTGTTTTTT. The encoded protein is CASRGGRLEKLFF.

This chain connects TRBV11-1 to TRBJ2-3; tentatively, D is TRBD1 (5 bases). CDR1 and CDR2 from the germline V gene are SGHAT and FQDESV (reference sequence). CDR3 length: 18 amino acids. Trimming shortened V by 5 bases and J by 1 base, and 22 bases separated the two germline ends. The CDR3 here is CASSPGPIQVGGTDTQYF. The CDR3 DNA is TGTGCCAGCAGCCCCGGGCCGATACAGGTTGGGGGCACAGATACGCAGTATTTT.